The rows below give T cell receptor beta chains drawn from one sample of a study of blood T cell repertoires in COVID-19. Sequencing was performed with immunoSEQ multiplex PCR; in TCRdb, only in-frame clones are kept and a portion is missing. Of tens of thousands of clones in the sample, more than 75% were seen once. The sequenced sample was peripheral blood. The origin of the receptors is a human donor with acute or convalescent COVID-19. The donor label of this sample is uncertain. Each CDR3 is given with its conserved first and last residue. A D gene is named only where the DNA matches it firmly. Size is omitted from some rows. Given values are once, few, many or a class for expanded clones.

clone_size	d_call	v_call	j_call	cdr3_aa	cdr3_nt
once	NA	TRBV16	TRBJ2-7	CASSQTQGSHEQYF	TGTGCCAGCAGCCAAACCCAGGGCTCCCACGAGCAGTACTTC
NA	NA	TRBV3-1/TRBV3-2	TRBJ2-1	CASSRGSNEQFF	TGTGCCAGCAGTAGGGGAAGCAATGAGCAGTTCTTC
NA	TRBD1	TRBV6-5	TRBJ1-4	CASSWDRGSEKLFF	TGTGCCAGCAGTTGGGACAGGGGAAGCGAAAAACTGTTTTTT
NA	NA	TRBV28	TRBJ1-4	CASSLQGGLNEKLFF	TGTGCCAGCAGTCTACAGGGAGGGCTTAATGAAAAACTGTTTTTT
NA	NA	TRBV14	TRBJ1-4	CASSQETITNEKLFF	TGTGCCAGCAGCCAAGAAACAATTACCAATGAAAAACTGTTTTTT
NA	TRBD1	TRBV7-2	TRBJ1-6	CASRFGDRGNSPLHF	TGTGCCAGCAGGTTCGGGGACAGGGGCAATTCACCCCTCCACTTT
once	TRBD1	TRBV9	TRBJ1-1	CASSVSDRVNTEAFF	TGTGCCAGCAGCGTTTCGGACAGGGTGAACACTGAAGCTTTCTTT
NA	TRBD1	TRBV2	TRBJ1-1	CASSGGQGTNTEAFF	TGTGCCAGCAGCGGCGGACAGGGGACGAACACTGAAGCTTTCTTT
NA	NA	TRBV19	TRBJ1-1	CASSMAVMNTEAFF	TGTGCCAGTAGTATGGCAGTCATGAACACTGAAGCTTTCTTT
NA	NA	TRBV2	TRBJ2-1	CASSTYPDWSSYNEQFF	TGTGCCAGCAGTACCTATCCGGACTGGAGCTCCTACAATGAGCAGTTCTTC
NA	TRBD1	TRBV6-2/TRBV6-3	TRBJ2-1	CASSYQGTGAQFF	TGTGCCAGCAGCTATCAAGGGACAGGGGCGCAGTTCTTC
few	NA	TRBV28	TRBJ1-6	CASSPGGQSFSPLHF	TGTGCCAGCAGTCCCGGAGGACAGAGTTTTTCACCCCTCCACTTT
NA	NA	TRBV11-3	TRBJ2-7	CASSLGGPFPYEQYF	TGTGCCAGCAGCTTGGGAGGTCCATTCCCCTACGAGCAGTACTTC
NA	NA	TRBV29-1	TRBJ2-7	CSVVLRVSYEQYF	TGCAGCGTTGTATTGAGGGTTTCCTACGAGCAGTACTTC
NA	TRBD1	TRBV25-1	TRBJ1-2	CASSLQGANGYTF	TGTGCCAGCAGTCTGCAGGGGGCGAATGGCTACACCTTC
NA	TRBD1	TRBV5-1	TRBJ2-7	CASRNRGQSYEQYF	TGCGCCAGCAGAAACAGGGGGCAAAGCTACGAGCAGTACTTC
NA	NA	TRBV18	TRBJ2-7	CASSPDGLLEQYF	TGTGCCAGCTCACCTGACGGACTGCTTGAGCAGTACTTC
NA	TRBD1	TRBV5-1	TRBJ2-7	CASSLEQGGLLGEQYF	TGCGCCAGCAGCTTGGAACAGGGGGGATTGCTAGGGGAGCAGTACTTC
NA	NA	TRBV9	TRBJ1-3	CASSARQGGSGNTIYF	TGTGCCAGCAGCGCCCGACAAGGGGGCTCTGGAAACACCATATATTTT
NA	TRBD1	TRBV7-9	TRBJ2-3	CASSLGQGLDTQYF	TGTGCCAGCAGCTTAGGACAGGGGCTAGATACGCAGTATTTT
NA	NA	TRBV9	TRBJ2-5	CASSFRGADTQETQYF	TGTGCCAGCAGCTTCAGGGGAGCTGATACCCAGGAGACCCAGTACTTC
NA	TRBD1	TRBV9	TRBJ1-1	CASSSGQKAFF	TGTGCCAGCAGCTCGGGACAGAAAGCTTTCTTT
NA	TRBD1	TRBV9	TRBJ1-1	CASSQGQGYIAFF	TGTGCCAGCAGCCAGGGACAGGGATATATCGCTTTCTTT
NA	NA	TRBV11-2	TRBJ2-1	CASSSGLYNEQFF	TGTGCCAGCAGCTCTGGACTCTACAATGAGCAGTTCTTC
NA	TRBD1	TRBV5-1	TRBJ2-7	CASSDPRQGTYEQYF	TGCGCCAGCAGCGACCCCAGACAGGGAACTTACGAGCAGTACTTC
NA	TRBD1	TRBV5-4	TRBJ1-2	CASILDRGPSYGYTF	TGTGCCAGCATCCTGGACAGGGGTCCCTCCTATGGCTACACCTTC
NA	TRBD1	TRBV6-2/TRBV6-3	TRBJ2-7	CASSDPGTGGKAYEQYF	TGTGCCAGCAGTGACCCCGGGACAGGGGGCAAAGCCTACGAGCAGTACTTC